The clone carrying this TCR beta chain was detected only a few times. Its antigen is not known. The data stem from a study of PD-L1 blockade in urothelial cancer. Study-level information: Blood gave a median approximately 130,000 T cells.

V was trimmed by 5 bases and J by 6 bases, leaving 11 bases between them. The CDR3 covers 14 residues. Germline CDR1 and CDR2: MNHEY and SVGAGI. General observations from the study: Below-median pretreatment blood TCR clonality was associated with improved progression-free and overall survival.

The data were produced by immunoSEQ multiplex PCR, yet TCRdb's version contains in-frame clones alone and is incomplete. The repertoire holds under 35,000 clones, with about 88% as singletons. The sample consisted of PBMCs, taken around atezolizumab (anti-PD-L1) treatment. The clonotype originates from a man aged 45 to 65 with urothelial cancer. The V and J genes are TRBV6-5 and TRBJ1-6; weak D call: TRBD1 (6 bases). The CDR3 DNA is TGTGCCAGCAGTCTAGCCAGGGGTAATTCACCCCTCCACTTT. This translates into CASSLARGNSPLHF.